Described below is a single T cell receptor (beta chain) sequence and its context. Its specificity is unknown. Excluded were patients with other autoimmune diseases, uncontrolled infections, pregnancy or lactation. This record belongs to a study of Graves' ophthalmopathy and Graves' hyperthyroidism. Study-level results: In blood, most expanded thyroid clonotypes above 0.001 frequency were also detected.

The sequenced template was RNA, covering the TCR beta CDR3 region. The library came from an HTBI-primed first-round RT-PCR and a second-round multiplex PCR. From the multiplex PCR reads, TCRdb called clonotypes with MiXCR, one entry per CDR3 protein. Seen here are 500,000 to 700,000 distinct CDR3 sequences, less than 45% observed once, and the top ten hold 3.5% to 4.5%. CDR3 size: 16 residues. Germline lookup yields CDR1 DFQATT and CDR2 SNEGSKA (reference sequence). V was clipped by 3 bases and J by 3 bases, with 17 bases between them. The receptor's source is an adult man with Graves' hyperthyroidism. The sample comprised peripheral blood or thyroid tissue (not recorded which). The chain carries TRBV20-1 and TRBJ1-4; weak D call: TRBD1 (5 bases). This chain's CDR3 is CSARGTSGASNEKLFF. CDR3 DNA: TGCAGTGCTAGGGGGACTAGCGGGGCCTCTAATGAAAAACTGTTTTTT.